Below, 3 T cell receptor beta chains from the same sample are listed, as sequenced in a study of T cell responses to AZD1222 COVID-19 vaccine. The data were produced by immunoSEQ multiplex PCR, yet TCRdb's version contains in-frame clones alone and is incomplete. The data contain 100,000 or so clones, approximately 91% of them singletons. Sequenced material: peripheral blood, taken 28 days after the second AZD1222 dose. The receptor set was obtained from an adult who received the AZD1222 COVID-19 vaccine.

The rearrangement joins TRBV28 to TRBJ2-7; TRBD1 matches 11 bases. V was pared by 3 bases and J by 6 bases, with 7 bases of the junction left unmatched. This CDR3 spans 15 amino acids. Germline lookup yields CDR1 MDHEN and CDR2 SYDVKM. The CDR3 DNA is TGTGCCAGCAGTTTCTTTCGGACAGGGGGCGGCGAGCAGTACTTC. This sequence encodes CASSFFRTGGGEQYF.

The V and J genes are TRBV7-3 and TRBJ1-1, with D perhaps matching TRBD1 (5 bases). The CDR3 is made up of 14 amino acids. V was pared by 4 bases and J by 3 bases, with 12 bases between. Per the germline V gene, CDR1 is SGHTA and CDR2 is FQGTGA. This CDR3 reads CASSSQWGDTEAFF. CDR3 nucleotide sequence: TGTGCCAGCAGCTCACAGTGGGGGGACACTGAAGCTTTCTTT.

This chain links TRBV5-1 with TRBJ1-2; perhaps TRBD1 as D (5 bases). CDR3 length: 12 residues. The V end lost 0 bases, the J end lost 7 bases, and 7 bases lay between the germline ends. Germline CDR1 is SGHRS and CDR2 is YFSETQ. CDR3 loop: CASSLGQTGYTF. In DNA form, the CDR3 reads TGCGCCAGCAGCTTGGGACAGACTGGCTACACCTTC.